A selection of T cell receptor beta chains follows, all from one sample in a study of blood T cell repertoires in COVID-19. Libraries were prepared by immunoSEQ multiplex PCR; TCRdb keeps only in-frame clonotypes and omits some of them. The sample has some 150,000 clones, 75% to 90% seen once. Sequencing was carried out using peripheral blood. All receptors derive from an older woman with active COVID-19. The CDR3 runs from the conserved cysteine through the conserved F or W. D genes are given only for firm matches. Clone size is stated in some rows and not others, as once, few, many or a class when expanded.

clone size,CDR3 length,D gene,V gene,J gene,CDR3 protein,CDR3 DNA
NA,15,TRBD1,TRBV6-6,TRBJ2-7,CASSYSGQGPYEQYF,TGTGCCAGCAGTTACTCGGGACAGGGACCCTACGAGCAGTACTTC
NA,15,TRBD1,TRBV4-3,TRBJ1-2,CASSQEGTDPYGYTF,TGCGCCAGCAGCCAAGAAGGGACAGACCCCTATGGCTACACCTTC
NA,17,TRBD2,TRBV5-6,TRBJ2-2,CASSSPLAGGITGELFF,TGTGCCAGCAGCTCACCACTAGCGGGAGGGATCACCGGGGAGCTGTTTTTT
NA,16,TRBD2,TRBV6-2/TRBV6-3,TRBJ2-1,CASSQPSGGSYNEQFF,TGTGCCAGCAGCCAGCCGAGCGGGGGATCCTACAATGAGCAGTTCTTC
NA,16,TRBD2,TRBV19,TRBJ2-3,CASSPWTSGRGDTQYF,TGTGCCAGTAGTCCGTGGACTAGCGGGAGAGGAGATACGCAGTATTTT
few,14,NA,TRBV9,TRBJ1-1,CASGGSIEDTEAFF,TGTGCCAGCGGAGGATCCATAGAGGACACTGAAGCTTTCTTT
NA,14,TRBD2,TRBV5-1,TRBJ2-3,CATTPGLEIGTQYF,TGCGCCACCACGCCGGGACTAGAAATTGGTACGCAGTATTTT
NA,16,TRBD2,TRBV7-2,TRBJ2-1,CASSISGRAAYNEQFF,TGTGCCAGCAGCATTAGCGGGAGGGCGGCTTACAATGAGCAGTTCTTC
once,16,TRBD1,TRBV7-6,TRBJ2-5,CASSLPGTGGGETQYF,TGTGCCAGCAGCTTACCCGGGACAGGGGGCGGAGAGACCCAGTACTTC
NA,13,NA,TRBV18,TRBJ1-5,CASSPDRHQPQHF,TGTGCCAGCTCACCGGACAGACATCAGCCCCAGCATTTT
NA,12,NA,TRBV12-3/TRBV12-4,TRBJ2-3,CASSWWSTGRYF,TGTGCCAGCAGTTGGTGGTCTACAGGTCGGTATTTT
once,15,NA,TRBV19,TRBJ1-5,CASSIGSYSNQPQHF,TGTGCCAGTAGTATAGGGAGTTACAGCAATCAGCCCCAGCATTTT
few,13,TRBD1,TRBV30,TRBJ1-2,CAWSVQGYYGYTF,TGTGCCTGGAGTGTACAGGGGTACTATGGCTACACCTTC
few,16,TRBD2,TRBV28,TRBJ2-7,CASSSSLAGSLYEQYF,TGTGCCAGCAGTTCGAGTCTAGCGGGGTCTTTGTACGAGCAGTACTTC
once,17,NA,TRBV6-6,TRBJ2-1,CASSPGGGANSYNEQFF,TGTGCCAGCAGTCCAGGAGGAGGGGCGAACTCCTACAATGAGCAGTTCTTC
few,12,TRBD1,TRBV6-5,TRBJ1-2,CASRLTGGGYTF,TGTGCCAGCAGGCTGACAGGGGGCGGCTACACCTTC
NA,14,NA,TRBV11-1,TRBJ2-3,CASLEGANRDTQYF,TGTGCCAGCCTGGAGGGAGCCAACCGGGATACGCAGTATTTT
few,14,NA,TRBV7-2,TRBJ2-7,CASSFSKADYEQYF,TGTGCCAGCAGCTTTAGCAAGGCCGACTACGAGCAGTACTTC
NA,16,NA,TRBV19,TRBJ1-2,CASSMRGITDNYGYTF,TGTGCCAGTAGTATGCGCGGCATTACCGATAACTATGGCTACACCTTC
once,15,NA,TRBV4-1,TRBJ2-3,CASSQDDTNRDTQYF,TGCGCCAGCAGCCAAGATGACACCAACAGGGATACGCAGTATTTT
NA,16,TRBD2,TRBV18,TRBJ2-2,CASSPRTSGWTGELFF,TGTGCCAGCTCACCGCGGACTAGCGGGTGGACCGGGGAGCTGTTTTTT
NA,18,TRBD2,TRBV10-2,TRBJ2-1,CASALTSGTTSSYNEQFF,TGCGCCAGCGCCCTTACTAGCGGCACTACCAGCTCCTACAATGAGCAGTTCTTC
NA,12,NA,TRBV10-3,TRBJ2-1,CATRAENNEQFF,TGTGCCACCCGAGCGGAAAACAATGAGCAGTTCTTC